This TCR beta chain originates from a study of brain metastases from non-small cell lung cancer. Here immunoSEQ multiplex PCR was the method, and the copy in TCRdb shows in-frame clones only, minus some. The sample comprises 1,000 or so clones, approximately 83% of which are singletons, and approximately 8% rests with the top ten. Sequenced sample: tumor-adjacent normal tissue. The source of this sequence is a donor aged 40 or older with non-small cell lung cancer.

CDR3 coding DNA: TGCGCCAGCAGCGACCTAGGACAGGGTGCGGGTGAGCAGTTCTTC. This translates into CASSDLGQGAGEQFF. This rearrangement joins TRBV5-1 to TRBJ2-1, with 8 bases matching TRBD1. There are 15 residues in the CDR3. Trimming removed 4 bases from V and 9 bases from J; junction bases left unmatched: 12. The germline CDR1 and CDR2 sequences are SGHRS and YFSETQ.